This section outlines one T cell receptor (beta chain) sequence together with its context. The record originates from a study of cytomegalovirus exposure and HLA in healthy donors. The CDR3 runs to 12 residues. The V gene's germline CDR1 is GTSNPN and CDR2 SVGIG (reference sequence). V lost 7 bases and J 2 bases, leaving 12 bases between the germline ends. The protocol was immunoSEQ multiplex PCR, while the TCRdb copy is restricted to in-frame clones and leaves out a portion. The profile shows more than 110,000 clones, 84% of them singletons. The receptor's source is a woman in her twenties or thirties in good health and CMV-seronegative. The sample was PBMCs. The chain couples TRBV30 to TRBJ2-7; perhaps TRBD1 as D (5 bases). The CDR3 sequence is CAFKQDTYEQYF. Here the CDR3 DNA reads TGTGCCTTCAAACAGGATACCTACGAGCAGTACTTC.